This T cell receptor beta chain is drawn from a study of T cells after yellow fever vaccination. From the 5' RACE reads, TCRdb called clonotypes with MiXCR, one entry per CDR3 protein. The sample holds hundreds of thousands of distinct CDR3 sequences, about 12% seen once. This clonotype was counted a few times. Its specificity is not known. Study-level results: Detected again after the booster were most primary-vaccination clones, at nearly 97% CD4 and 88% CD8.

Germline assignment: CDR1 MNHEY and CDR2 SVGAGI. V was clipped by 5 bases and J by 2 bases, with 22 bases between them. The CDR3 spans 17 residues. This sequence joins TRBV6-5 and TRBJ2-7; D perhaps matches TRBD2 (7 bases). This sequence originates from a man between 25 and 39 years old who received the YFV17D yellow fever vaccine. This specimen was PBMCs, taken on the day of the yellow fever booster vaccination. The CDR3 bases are TGTGCCAGCAGTCACTTGGGGGGGGCGGGTGTAACCTACGAGCAGTACTTC. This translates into CASSHLGGAGVTYEQYF.